This T cell receptor (beta chain) came from a study of CD8 T cells in Susac syndrome. The wider study: Each patient with Susac syndrome, at the time of blood draw, was therapy-naive, on corticosteroids, or on intravenous immunoglobulin alone.

Study-wide points: In Susac syndrome, CD4+ T cell repertoires lacked any clonal expansion.

For this clonotype: Its antigen is as yet unknown.

Random hexamers were used to reverse transcribe about 0.45 to 1 ug of RNA. Across 54 Vbeta and 13 Jbeta, TCR beta CDR3 was amplified with immunoSEQ multiplex PCR. TCRdb analysed the immunoSEQ multiplex PCR reads with MiXCR anew, one entry per CDR3 protein. Found here are approximately 160,000 distinct CDR3 sequences, more than 95% of them singletons; the top ten hold roughly 0.12%. The TCR originated in a human donor with Susac syndrome. The sample was CD4+ T cells from PBMCs.

The CDR3 reads CASSLATGAGANVLTF. The DNA of the CDR3 is TGTGCCAGCAGCTTAGCGACAGGGGCTGGGGCCAACGTCCTGACTTTC. The chain couples TRBV7-9 to TRBJ2-6, with 8 bases lining up with TRBD1. The CDR3 is 16 amino acids. CDR1 and CDR2 from the germline V gene are SEHNR and FQNEAQ (reference sequence). With 0 bases clipped from V and 2 bases from J, the junction kept 0 bases outside the gene matches.